This TCR beta chain emerged from a study of shared clonotypes between healthy human individuals. Repertoires were generated with immunoSEQ multiplex PCR, while TCRdb's copy carries only in-frame clones and drops some. The table shows around 980,000 clones, with roughly 74% occurring only once. As to this clone: The same CDR3 is also encoded by other DNA sequences in this sample.

Germline V gene lookup returns CDR1 SGDLS and CDR2 YYNGEE. CDR3 size: 12 residues. V shed 0 bases and J shed 6 bases, with 5 bases lying between them. Specimen: memory CD4+ T cells from PBMCs. Subset noted: CD45RA-negative fraction. This TCR came from a man aged 18 to 35 in good health. Some clones in this sample may be carry-over from other donors' samples. This sequence joins TRBV9 and TRBJ2-3; D gene unclear. CDR3 residues: CASSVGSDTQYF. DNA of the CDR3: TGTGCCAGCAGCGTAGGGTCTGATACGCAGTATTTT. Based on the CDR3 plus reference TRBV9 and TRBJ2-3, the full variable domain is DSGVTQTPKHLITATGQRVTLRCSPRSGDLSVYWYQQSLDQGLQFLIQYYNGEERAKGNILERFSAQQFPDLHSELNLSSLELGDSALYFCASSVGSDTQYFGPGTRLTVL.